This T cell receptor beta chain was captured by sequencing in a study of T cell responses to AZD1222 COVID-19 vaccine. Assay: immunoSEQ multiplex PCR; the TCRdb copy retains only in-frame clones and omits some. Found here are 90,000 to 140,000 clones, 80% to 90% of them singletons; the top ten hold roughly two fifths. The CDR3 covers 17 residues. The germline gives CDR1 LNHDA, CDR2 SQIVND (reference sequence). The clonotype originates from an adult who received the AZD1222 COVID-19 vaccine. The input for sequencing was peripheral blood, taken 28 days after the second AZD1222 dose. The J gene is TRBJ2-7, the V gene TRBV19; 8 nucleotides agree with TRBD2. The CDR3 nucleotides are TGTGCTGGCCTCCCCCGGGGGGGACCGCTGACGTTCGACGAGCAGTACTTC. This translates into CAGLPRGGPLTFDEQYF.